These T cell receptor beta chains were read from a single sample in a study of T-cell reconstitution after alpha-beta-depleted transplantation in children. Via MiXCR, TCRdb re-called the PCR reads, giving one row per CDR3 protein. The sample contains around 600,000 distinct CDR3 sequences, 23% of which appear only once. This specimen consisted of PBMCs, mostly from graft donor cells, obtained 360 days after TCRalphabeta/CD19-depleted stem cell transplant. These TCRs come from a boy younger than two who had a stem cell transplant for acute myeloid leukemia, so the T cells may come from the graft donor. Both conserved end residues are part of each CDR3. D genes are given only for firm matches. Size tells how often a clone was seen (once, few, many) or the class of an expanded clone, and some rows leave it out.

abundance	d_gene	j_gene	v_gene	CDR3nt	CDR3aa
few	-	TRBJ1-1	TRBV27	TGTGCCAGCAGTACGAATCCCGTCGTAGGCGATGAAGCTTTCTTT	CASSTNPVVGDEAFF
once	TRBD1	TRBJ1-1	TRBV28	TGTGCCAGTCTCCCAAACAGGGGTAGAAACACTGAAGCTTTCTTT	CASLPNRGRNTEAFF
few	-	TRBJ2-1	TRBV29-1	TGCAGCGTTGCCGTAGGGGGGGGGAGCAATGAGCAGTTCTTC	CSVAVGGGSNEQFF
-	-	TRBJ2-5	TRBV18	TGTGCCAGCTCACCGTGGGAATCCAACCAAGAGACCCAGTACTTC	CASSPWESNQETQYF
-	TRBD1	TRBJ1-5	TRBV27	TGTGCCAGCAGTTTGGGGCAGGGGGCTCGTCAGCCCCAGCATTTT	CASSLGQGARQPQHF
few	-	TRBJ2-6	TRBV5-5	TGTGCCAGCAGCTTGGTTTCAGGGTGGACTTCTGGGGCCAACGTCCTGACTTTC	CASSLVSGWTSGANVLTF
once	-	TRBJ2-3	TRBV9	TGTGCCAGCAGCGTGAGGGGGTTGGATACGCAGTATTTT	CASSVRGLDTQYF
-	-	TRBJ2-5	TRBV21-1	TGTGCCAGCAGCATCCACGGATCAGGGCGAGAGACCCAGTACTTC	CASSIHGSGRETQYF
few	-	TRBJ2-1	TRBV12-3/TRBV12-4	TGTGCCAGCACCCCAGGGGGGGCCGGGAATGAGCAGTTCTTC	CASTPGGAGNEQFF
-	-	TRBJ2-6	TRBV10-2	TGCGCCAGCAGGACTACAGGGTCCGGGGCCAACGTCCTGACTTTC	CASRTTGSGANVLTF
-	TRBD1	TRBJ2-4	TRBV12-3/TRBV12-4	TGTGCCAGCAGTGACAGGGAAAACATTCAGTACTTC	CASSDRENIQYF
few	-	TRBJ2-2	TRBV6-5	TGTGCCAGCAGTTACTCGGTGAACACCGGGGAGCTGTTTTTT	CASSYSVNTGELFF
-	-	TRBJ2-1	TRBV4-1	TGCGCCAGCAGCCAATACAGGGATGATGAGCAGTTCTTC	CASSQYRDDEQFF
few	-	TRBJ1-1	TRBV29-1	TGCATCGTTGAGTGGCCCCATGGACGGCCGAACACTGAAGCTTTCTTT	CIVEWPHGRPNTEAFF
-	TRBD2	TRBJ2-5	TRBV13	TGTGCCAGCAGTAAAAGCGGGGGGGAGAAGATGAAGACCCAGTACTTC	CASSKSGGEKMKTQYF
-	-	TRBJ2-7	TRBV7-8	TGTGCCAGCAGCTTACATTTAGCGTACGAGCAGTACTTC	CASSLHLAYEQYF
many	TRBD1	TRBJ2-3	TRBV5-1	TGCGCCAGCAGCTTGCGGACAGGGGAGAGCACAGATACGCAGTATTTT	CASSLRTGESTDTQYF
-	TRBD1	TRBJ2-3	TRBV6-1	TGTGCCAGCGGGACAGAGGGTCGTGGAGATACGCAGTATTTT	CASGTEGRGDTQYF
few	-	TRBJ2-3	TRBV4-2	TGTGCCAGCAGCCAAGAACAGGGTTGGACAGATACGCAGTATTTT	CASSQEQGWTDTQYF
-	TRBD1	TRBJ2-5	TRBV29-1	TGCAGCGTTGCCGGGACAGGGGACAGAGAGACCCAGTACTTC	CSVAGTGDRETQYF
-	-	TRBJ1-1	TRBV7-9	TGTGCCAGCAGCTTAGCAAGGGGGGTCGCTGAAGCTTTCTTT	CASSLARGVAEAFF
few	-	TRBJ2-5	TRBV20-1	TGCAGTGCTAGTTTTGTACTCCAAGAGACCCAGTACTTC	CSASFVLQETQYF
-	-	TRBJ2-1	TRBV5-1	TGCGCCAGCACCCTAATGGATGAGCAGTTCTTC	CASTLMDEQFF
-	TRBD1	TRBJ2-5	TRBV20-1	TGCAGTGCTAGAGATTGGGACAGGGGTTATAAACAAGAGACCCAGTACTTC	CSARDWDRGYKQETQYF
-	-	TRBJ1-6	TRBV7-8	TGTGCCAGCAGCTTAGGGGGCACATCACCCCTCCACTTT	CASSLGGTSPLHF
few	-	TRBJ2-7	TRBV6-5	TGTGCCAGCGGGGACGAGCAGTACTTC	CASGDEQYF
-	-	TRBJ2-5	TRBV2	TGTGCCAGCAGTACAGGGAAAGAGACCCAGTACTTC	CASSTGKETQYF
many	-	TRBJ2-5	TRBV20-1	TGCAGTGCTAGCCCGGGTAGGGAAGAGACCCAGTACTTC	CSASPGREETQYF
few	-	TRBJ1-5	TRBV20-1	TGCAGTGCGGCAGGGTCGAGATTCAATCAGCCCCAGCATTTT	CSAAGSRFNQPQHF
once	TRBD2	TRBJ2-3	TRBV20-1	TGCAGTGCTGTTAGCGGGGGGTACACAGATACGCAGTATTTT	CSAVSGGYTDTQYF
-	TRBD2	TRBJ2-1	TRBV4-3	TGCGCCAGCAGCCGACCCTCCTCTAGCGGGGGGCCGAGCTCCTACAATGAGCAGTTCTTC	CASSRPSSSGGPSSYNEQFF